Each of the 24 T cell receptor beta chains below was sequenced from the same sample in a study of STAT3 mutations in large granular lymphocyte leukemia. The study's findings and limits: Every T-cell large granular lymphocyte leukemia patient had at least one immunodominant TCR beta clonotype.

Measured with immunoSEQ multiplex PCR; TCRdb has only the in-frame clones, and not every one. The data show thousands of clones, around two thirds seen once. The antigens for these receptors are not known. What was sequenced was peripheral blood mononuclear cells. These receptor sequences come from a man in his fifties or sixties with T-cell large granular lymphocyte leukemia. Some clones in this sample may be carry-over from other donors' samples.

The V and J genes are TRBV5-1 and TRBJ1-2, with 7 bases matching TRBD1. This CDR3 comprises 16 residues. Germline V CDR1 and CDR2: SGHRS, YFSETQ. V shed 1 base and J 0 bases; nucleotides not matched to a gene: 6. The CDR3 loop reads CASSLQQGTPNYGYTF. The CDR3 DNA reads as TGCGCCAGCAGCTTGCAACAGGGGACACCTAACTATGGCTACACCTTC.

The CDR3 spells CSVPTGVMTEAFF. The CDR3 nucleotides are TGCAGCGTTCCAACGGGGGTAATGACTGAAGCTTTCTTT. This chain links TRBV29-1 with TRBJ1-1, with D tentatively TRBD1 (5 bases). The V gene's germline CDR1 is SQVTM and CDR2 ANQGSEA. The CDR3 totals 13 residues. V lost 5 bases to trimming and J lost 5 bases, with 15 bases between them.

The V call is TRBV5-6, the J call TRBJ2-6; D might be TRBD1 (5 bases). CDR3 length equals 13 residues. Trimming removed 8 bases at V and 4 bases at J, with 10 bases between. The V gene's germline CDR1 is SGHDT and CDR2 YYEEEE. The CDR3 DNA is TGTGCCAGTACAGGTACCGGGGCCAACGTCCTGACTTTC. Protein product: CASTGTGANVLTF.

This clone was detected only a few times. The rearrangement links TRBV5-6 to TRBJ2-5; D is uncertain. Germline CDR1 SGHDT, CDR2 YYEEEE. Between the trimmed V and J ends, which lost 0 bases and 1 base, there was a span of 4 bases. The CDR3 runs to 13 residues. The CDR3: CASSLGGQETQYF. For the CDR3, the DNA is TGTGCCAGCAGCTTGGGAGGCCAAGAGACCCAGTACTTC.

The chain joins TRBV7-3 to TRBJ1-5; D not resolved. Trimming stripped 11 bases from V and 5 bases from J, with 19 bases between. The CDR3 contains 14 residues. Germline V lookup: CDR1 SGHTA, CDR2 FQGTGA. CDR3 nucleotide sequence: TGTGCCCGACCGGACCGGACTCCAGATCAGCCCCAGCATTTT. This codes for CARPDRTPDQPQHF.

The V call is TRBV5-1, the J call TRBJ2-6, with a tentative D call TRBD1 (6 bases). This CDR3 is 15 amino acids long. Trimming cost V 0 bases and J 3 bases, with 7 bases left between them. The germline V gene encodes CDR1 SGHRS and CDR2 YFSETQ. CDR3 loop: CASSLDRDGANVLTF. In DNA form, the CDR3 reads TGCGCCAGCAGCTTGGACAGGGATGGGGCCAACGTCCTGACTTTC. The full variable domain, its missing parts supplied by reference TRBV5-1 and TRBJ2-6, is KAGVTQTPRYLIKTRGQQVTLSCSPISGHRSVSWYQQTPGQGLQFLFEYFSETQRNKGNFPGRFSGRQFSNSRSEMNVSTLELGDSALYLCASSLDRDGANVLTFGAGSRLTVL.

This clone was recorded a few times. CDR3 amino acids: CASSQVTGESTDTQYF. DNA of the CDR3: TGCGCCAGCAGTCAAGTGACAGGGGAAAGCACAGATACGCAGTATTTT. V is TRBV23-1 and J is TRBJ2-3, with 8 bases aligning to TRBD1. TRBV23-1 is classed as an ORF, of uncertain function. J gave up 0 bases and V 2 bases, and 4 bases lay outside the gene matches. CDR3 length equals 16 residues.

The chain recombines TRBV29-1 with TRBJ2-1; 7 bases map to TRBD1. This CDR3 has 13 residues. CDR1 SQVTM and CDR2 ANQGSEA come from the germline V gene. The V segment lost 4 bases and the J segment 7 bases; nucleotides outside the gene matches: 7. CDR3 region: CSVGGGGMNEQFF. In nucleotides, the CDR3 is TGCAGCGTTGGAGGGGGCGGTATGAATGAGCAGTTCTTC.

The chain carries TRBV29-1 and TRBJ2-5; the D is unclear. The CDR3 covers 10 residues. Trimming cost V 7 bases and J 1 base, with 4 bases left between them. The germline CDR1 and CDR2 sequences are SQVTM and ANQGSEA. The CDR3 nucleotides read TGCAGCGCCAGCCAAGAGACCCAGTACTTC. Encoded protein: CSASQETQYF.

This chain uses TRBV30 with TRBJ2-1; 9 bases agree with TRBD1. The germline gives CDR1 GTSNPN, CDR2 SVGIG (reference sequence). The CDR3 covers 12 residues. V was clipped by 3 bases and J by 12 bases; unmatched bases: 6. The CDR3 DNA sequence: TGTGCCTGGAGACAGGGGGCGCAGGGGCAGTTCTTC. Protein sequence: CAWRQGAQGQFF.

This clone was detected once. The V and J genes are TRBV5-1 and TRBJ2-5; no firm D call. Trimming cost V 4 bases and J 4 bases, with 11 bases left between them. This CDR3 has 13 residues. Germline CDR1 is SGHRS and CDR2 is YFSETQ. CDR3 sequence: CASSVSIRETQYF. The CDR3 coding sequence is TGCGCCAGCAGCGTTAGTATACGAGAGACCCAGTACTTC.

The gene calls are TRBV30 and TRBJ1-1; a weak D match, TRBD1 (5 bases). V lost 4 bases, J lost 1 base, and 10 bases lay in between. Germline V gives CDR1 GTSNPN, CDR2 SVGIG (reference sequence). There are 13 residues in the CDR3. The CDR3 region is CAWKADKNTEAFF. The CDR3 DNA sequence: TGTGCCTGGAAGGCGGACAAGAACACTGAAGCTTTCTTT.

CDR3 protein: CASRNRAERGYTF. For the CDR3, the DNA is TGTGCCAGCAGGAATAGAGCGGAAAGGGGCTACACCTTC. This chain uses TRBV25-1 with TRBJ1-2; D ambiguous. This CDR3 is 13 amino acids long. Germline-derived CDR1 and CDR2 are MGHDK and SYGVNS. The V end was cut by 6 bases, the J end by 8 bases, with 16 bases between.

The chain carries TRBV5-4 and TRBJ1-2; D is unclear. Germline values: CDR1 SGHNT, CDR2 YYREEE (reference sequence). This CDR3 contains 14 residues. V was pared by 7 bases and J by 7 bases, with 20 bases between. Here the CDR3 DNA reads TGTGCCAGCGGGCTGGAGAAGGCGGCCTCTGGCTACACCTTC. This translates into CASGLEKAASGYTF.

The chain recombines TRBV11-2 with TRBJ2-3; possible D gene TRBD1, 5 bases. Trimming stripped 6 bases from V and 8 bases from J, with 9 bases between. This CDR3 is 11 amino acids long. Per the germline V gene, CDR1 is SGHAT and CDR2 is FQNNGV. CDR3 nucleotide sequence: TGTGCCAGCAGACTAAGGGGTACGCAGTATTTT. Translated: CASRLRGTQYF.

A single count supports this clone. The chain couples TRBV5-1 to TRBJ2-1; TRBD2 matches 8 bases. CDR1 is SGHRS, CDR2 YFSETQ, per germline. The CDR3 has 15 residues. The V segment lost 4 bases and the J segment 6 bases; nucleotides outside the gene matches: 9. CDR3 DNA sequence: TGCGCCAGCAGCGGTAGCGGGACCCCCCTCAATGAGCAGTTCTTC. Protein: CASSGSGTPLNEQFF.

The chain employs TRBV29-1 and TRBJ1-1; D gene unclear. Germline V gives CDR1 SQVTM, CDR2 ANQGSEA. V lost 1 base to trimming and J lost 11 bases, with 17 bases between them. The CDR3 has 13 amino acids. CDR3 DNA sequence: TGCAGCGTTGAAGGTAAACAGCGCCCCAGTGCTTTCTTT. Translating it yields CSVEGKQRPSAFF.

CDR3 protein: CASGDSQETQYF. CDR3 DNA sequence: TGCGCCAGCGGGGACTCCCAAGAGACCCAGTACTTC. This chain uses TRBV5-1 with TRBJ2-5; D is perhaps TRBD2 (6 bases). CDR1 SGHRS and CDR2 YFSETQ come from the germline V gene. V lost 7 bases and J lost 1, with 8 bases in between. The CDR3 has 12 residues.

This clone has more than one count but fewer than ten. The V gene is TRBV14, the J gene TRBJ1-5; unclear D gene. CDR1 SGHDN and CDR2 FVKESK come from the germline V gene. The CDR3 has 13 residues. V was shortened by 1 base and J by 5 bases, with 6 bases between the two germline ends. In nucleotides, the CDR3 is TGTGCCAGCAGCCAAGGTGAATATCAGCCCCAGCATTTT. It encodes CASSQGEYQPQHF.

The chain joins TRBV7-9 to TRBJ1-5; maybe TRBD1 (5 bases). CDR3 length: 14 residues. V was cut by 5 bases and J by 4 bases, with 12 bases left in between. Germline V gene sequence: CDR1 SEHNR, CDR2 FQNEAQ (reference sequence). The chain's CDR3 is CASSLGGGNQPQHF. The CDR3 DNA sequence: TGTGCCAGCAGCCTAGGTGGGGGTAATCAGCCCCAGCATTTT. The entire variable domain, with the rest obtained from reference TRBV7-9 and TRBJ1-5, is as follows: DTGVSQNPRHKITKRGQNVTFRCDPISEHNRLYWYRQTLGQGPEFLTYFQNEAQLEKSRLLSDRFSAERPKGSFSTLEIQRTEQGDSAMYLCASSLGGGNQPQHFGDGTRLSIL.

This clone was seen more than once but under ten times. The chain has TRBV7-2 and TRBJ2-5; D may be TRBD1 or TRBD2 (5 bases each). The CDR3 runs 13 residues. The V end was cut by 5 bases, the J end by 5 bases, with 12 bases between. Germline-derived CDR1 and CDR2 are SGHTA and FQGNSA. CDR3 bases: TGTGCCAGCAGCCCTGGGACGGGGGAGACCCAGTACTTC. This encodes CASSPGTGETQYF. Combining the CDR3 with reference TRBV7-2 and TRBJ2-5 gives the whole variable domain GAGVSQSPSNKVTEKGKDVELRCDPISGHTALYWYRQSLGQGLEFLIYFQGNSAPDKSGLPSDRFSAERTGGSVSTLTIQRTQQEDSAVYLCASSPGTGETQYFGPGTRLLVL.

This clone occurred once. This chain connects TRBV5-4 to TRBJ1-2; the D gene is possibly TRBD1 (5 bases). The ends were cut back, 4 bases at V and 2 bases at J, with 9 bases in the middle. The CDR3 is made up of 13 amino acids. Germline CDR1 is SGHNT and CDR2 is YYREEE (reference sequence). The chain's CDR3 is CASSGGGNYGYTF. Written as DNA, the CDR3 is TGTGCCAGCAGCGGGGGGGGGAACTATGGCTACACCTTC.

The J gene is TRBJ2-3, the V gene TRBV4-2; TRBD2 matches 7 bases. V shed 7 bases, J shed 1 base, and the junction held 17 bases outside the gene matches. Germline CDR1 LGHNA, CDR2 YNFKEQ. The CDR3 spans 18 residues. The CDR3 DNA is TGTGCCAGCACAAAGGCCCTGGGGGGGGAGAAAGGCACAGATACGCAGTATTTT. Protein product: CASTKALGGEKGTDTQYF.

The J gene is TRBJ2-7, the V gene TRBV6-5, with a weak D call TRBD2 (5 bases). CDR1 and CDR2 from the germline V gene are MNHEY and SVGAGI. Trimming pared 0 bases from V and 3 bases from J, leaving 9 bases between. This CDR3 region has 14 residues. CDR3 region: CASSYSAAHYEQYF. CDR3 DNA sequence: TGTGCCAGCAGTTACTCAGCGGCGCACTACGAGCAGTACTTC.